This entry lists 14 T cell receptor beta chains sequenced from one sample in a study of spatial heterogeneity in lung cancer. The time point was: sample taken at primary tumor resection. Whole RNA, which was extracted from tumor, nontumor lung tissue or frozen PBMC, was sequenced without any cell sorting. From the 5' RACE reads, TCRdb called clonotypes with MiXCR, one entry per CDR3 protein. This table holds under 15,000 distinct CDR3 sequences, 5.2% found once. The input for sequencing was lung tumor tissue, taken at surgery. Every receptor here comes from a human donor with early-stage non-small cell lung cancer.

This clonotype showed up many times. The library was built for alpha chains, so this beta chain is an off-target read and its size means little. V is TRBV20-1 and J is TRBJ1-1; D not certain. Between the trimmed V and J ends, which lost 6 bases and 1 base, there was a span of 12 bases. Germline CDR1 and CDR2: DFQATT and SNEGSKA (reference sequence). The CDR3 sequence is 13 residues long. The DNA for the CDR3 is TGCAGTGCCCCCCTGACCCGGAACACTGAAGCTTTCTTT. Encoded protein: CSAPLTRNTEAFF.

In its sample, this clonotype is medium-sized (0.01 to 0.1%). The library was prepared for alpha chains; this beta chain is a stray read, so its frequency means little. CDR3 region: CASSFHYEQYF. In DNA, the CDR3 is TGTGCCAGCAGCTTCCACTACGAGCAGTACTTC. This chain connects TRBV5-6 to TRBJ2-7; D remains ambiguous. The CDR3 has 11 residues. Trimming left V 2 bases short and J 3 bases short, with 3 bases between. Per the germline V gene, CDR1 is SGHDT and CDR2 is YYEEEE.

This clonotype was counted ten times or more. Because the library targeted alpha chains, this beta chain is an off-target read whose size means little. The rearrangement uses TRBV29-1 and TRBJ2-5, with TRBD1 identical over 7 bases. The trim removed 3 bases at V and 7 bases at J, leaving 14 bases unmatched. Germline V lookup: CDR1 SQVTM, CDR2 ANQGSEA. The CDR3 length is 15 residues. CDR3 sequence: CSVDRTGTFIGTQYF. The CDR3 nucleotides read TGCAGCGTTGATAGGACAGGAACCTTTATTGGGACCCAGTACTTC.

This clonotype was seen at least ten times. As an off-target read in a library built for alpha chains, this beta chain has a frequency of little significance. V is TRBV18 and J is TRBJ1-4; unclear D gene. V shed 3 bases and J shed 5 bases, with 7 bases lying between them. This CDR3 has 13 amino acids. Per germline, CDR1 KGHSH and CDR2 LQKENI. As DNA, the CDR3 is TGTGCCAGCTCACCGGGTCTAAATGAAAAACTGTTTTTT. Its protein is CASSPGLNEKLFF.

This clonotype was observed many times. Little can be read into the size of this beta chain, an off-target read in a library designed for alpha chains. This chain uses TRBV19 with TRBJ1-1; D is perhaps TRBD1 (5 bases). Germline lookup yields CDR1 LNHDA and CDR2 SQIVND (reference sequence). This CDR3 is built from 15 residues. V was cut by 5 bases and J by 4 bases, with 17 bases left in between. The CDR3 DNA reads TGTGCCAGTAGTGCCGTTGGGGGGAGGGGCACTGAAGCTTTCTTT. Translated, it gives CASSAVGGRGTEAFF.

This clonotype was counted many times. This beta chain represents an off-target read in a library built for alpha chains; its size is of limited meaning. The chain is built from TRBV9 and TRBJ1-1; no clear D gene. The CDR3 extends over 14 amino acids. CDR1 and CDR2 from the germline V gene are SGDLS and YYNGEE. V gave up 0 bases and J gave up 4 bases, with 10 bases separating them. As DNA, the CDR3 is TGTGCCAGCAGCGTAGGGGGTTTCTCCACTGAAGCTTTCTTT. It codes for CASSVGGFSTEAFF.

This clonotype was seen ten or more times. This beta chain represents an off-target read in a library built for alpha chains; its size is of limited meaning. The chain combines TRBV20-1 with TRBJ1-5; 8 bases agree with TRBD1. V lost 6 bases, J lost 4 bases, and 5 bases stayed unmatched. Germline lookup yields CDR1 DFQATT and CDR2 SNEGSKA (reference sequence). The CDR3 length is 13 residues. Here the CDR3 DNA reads TGCAGTGCCGGACAGGGAATGAATCAGCCCCAGCATTTT. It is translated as CSAGQGMNQPQHF.

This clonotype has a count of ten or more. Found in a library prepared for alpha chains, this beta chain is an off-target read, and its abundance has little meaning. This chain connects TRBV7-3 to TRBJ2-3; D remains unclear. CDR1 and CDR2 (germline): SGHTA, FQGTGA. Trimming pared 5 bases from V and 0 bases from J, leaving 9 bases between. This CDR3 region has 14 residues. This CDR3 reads CASSDQPSTDTQYF. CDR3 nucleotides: TGTGCCAGCAGCGACCAACCAAGCACAGATACGCAGTATTTT.

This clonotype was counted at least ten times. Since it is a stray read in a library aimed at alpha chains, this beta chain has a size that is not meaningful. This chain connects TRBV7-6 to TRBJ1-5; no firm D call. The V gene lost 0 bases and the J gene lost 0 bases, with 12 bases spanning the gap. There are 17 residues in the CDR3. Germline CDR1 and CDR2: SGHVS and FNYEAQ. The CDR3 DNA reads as TGTGCCAGCAGCTTAGCCTCGGCAGACTATAGCAATCAGCCCCAGCATTTT. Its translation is CASSLASADYSNQPQHF.

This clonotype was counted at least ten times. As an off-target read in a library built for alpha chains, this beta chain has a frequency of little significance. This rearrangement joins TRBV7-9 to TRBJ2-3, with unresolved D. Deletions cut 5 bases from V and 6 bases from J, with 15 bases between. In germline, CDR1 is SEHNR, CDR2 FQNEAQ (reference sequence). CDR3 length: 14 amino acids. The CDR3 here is CASSPRPDADTQYF. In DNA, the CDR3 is TGTGCCAGCAGCCCCCGACCCGACGCGGATACGCAGTATTTT. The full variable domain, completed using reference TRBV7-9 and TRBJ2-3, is DTGVSQNPRHKITKRGQNVTFRCDPISEHNRLYWYRQTLGQGPEFLTYFQNEAQLEKSRLLSDRFSAERPKGSFSTLEIQRTEQGDSAMYLCASSPRPDADTQYFGPGTRLTVL.

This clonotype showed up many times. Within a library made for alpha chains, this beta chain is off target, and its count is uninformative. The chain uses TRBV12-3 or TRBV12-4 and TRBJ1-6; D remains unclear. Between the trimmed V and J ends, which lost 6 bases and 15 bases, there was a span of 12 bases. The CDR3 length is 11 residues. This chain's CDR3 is CASSRSGFLHF. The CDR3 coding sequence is TGTGCCAGCAGCCGAAGCGGATTCCTCCACTTT.

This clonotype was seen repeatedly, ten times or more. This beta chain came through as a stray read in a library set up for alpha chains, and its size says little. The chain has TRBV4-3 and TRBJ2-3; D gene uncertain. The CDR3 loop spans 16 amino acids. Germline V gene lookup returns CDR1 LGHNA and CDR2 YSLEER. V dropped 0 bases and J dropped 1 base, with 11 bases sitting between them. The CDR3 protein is CASSQEGMGGTDTQYF. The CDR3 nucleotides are TGCGCCAGCAGCCAAGAGGGGATGGGCGGCACAGATACGCAGTATTTT.

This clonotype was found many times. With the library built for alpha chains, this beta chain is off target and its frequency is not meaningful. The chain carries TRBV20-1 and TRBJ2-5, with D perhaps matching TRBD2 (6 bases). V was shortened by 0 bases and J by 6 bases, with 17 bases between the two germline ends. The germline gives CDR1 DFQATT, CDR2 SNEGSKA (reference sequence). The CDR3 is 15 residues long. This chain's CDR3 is CSAREGRLGRQTQYF. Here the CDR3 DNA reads TGCAGTGCTAGAGAAGGTCGTTTGGGGAGGCAGACCCAGTACTTC.

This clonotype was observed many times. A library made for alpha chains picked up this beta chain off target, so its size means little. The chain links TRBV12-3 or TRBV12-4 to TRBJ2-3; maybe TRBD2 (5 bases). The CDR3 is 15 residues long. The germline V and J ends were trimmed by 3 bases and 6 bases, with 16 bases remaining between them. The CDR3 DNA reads TGTGCCAGCAGTTTCATTCCAGCGGCACGGGATACGCAGTATTTT. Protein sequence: CASSFIPAARDTQYF.